This T cell receptor (beta chain) was sequenced for a study of spatial heterogeneity in lung cancer. This clonotype was counted at least ten times. For a library built for alpha chains, this beta chain is a stray read; little rests on its size. The sample's time point: sample taken at primary tumor resection. Unsorted whole RNA samples from tumor, nontumor lung or frozen PBMC were sequenced. CDR3 length: 11 amino acids. Trimming shortened V by 6 bases and J by 6 bases, and 4 bases separated the two germline ends. Germline V lookup: CDR1 KGHDR, CDR2 SFDVKD. Carried by each TCR cDNA molecule was a unique molecular identifier. TCRdb redid the calling of the 5' RACE reads with MiXCR, one entry per CDR3 protein. The sample lists about 15,000 distinct CDR3 sequences, 3.6% occurring once.

This TCR derives from a male donor with early-stage non-small cell lung cancer. The chain joins TRBV24-1 to TRBJ2-2; D is unclear. The input for sequencing was normal lung tissue next to the tumor, taken at surgery. The CDR3 region is CATSLAGELFF. CDR3 DNA: TGTGCCACCAGTTTGGCCGGGGAGCTGTTTTTT.